The following is a T cell receptor (beta chain) sequence with its context. These data come from a study of T cell changes during pregnancy in multiple sclerosis. The data were produced by immunoSEQ multiplex PCR, yet TCRdb's version contains in-frame clones alone and is incomplete. The sample lists fewer than 70,000 clones, roughly 92% seen once, with approximately 2.8% in the top ten. The trim removed 6 bases at V and 4 bases at J, leaving 7 bases unmatched. Germline CDR1 is SGHRS and CDR2 is YFSETQ. This CDR3 comprises 14 residues. Sequences were derived from CD8+ T cells from peripheral blood mononuclear cells, sampled in the third trimester of pregnancy. This chain connects TRBV5-1 to TRBJ2-3, with 8 bases lining up with TRBD1. The origin of this receptor is a female donor in good health, enrolled as a control in a pregnancy study. The CDR3 DNA reads TGCGCCAGCACGAGGACAGGGTTTCCAGATACGCAGTATTTT. As protein: CASTRTGFPDTQYF.